This T cell receptor (beta chain) was captured by sequencing in a study of CXCR3-negative and CXCR3-positive naive CD8 T cells. Whole-study results and caveats: Naive subsets did not differ in surface CD5, and TRB CDR3 properties served to infer TCR strength. TRB CDR3s were more hydrophobic in CXCR3-positive than in CXCR3-negative naive cells.

The study sorted every CD8+ T cell subset in triplicate at 280,000 or so cells each. Concerning this clonotype: Its antigen is unknown.

Libraries were UMI-labeled 5' RACE TRB cDNA. TCRdb reprocessed the 5' RACE reads; each CDR3 protein has one entry and no DNA is given. The listing records about 57,000 distinct CDR3 sequences. The CDR3 contains 17 residues. Germline CDR1 LGHNA, CDR2 YSLEER. The sequencing sample was made of naive CXCR3+ CD8+ T cells from blood. The sample's subset: CD45RO-CCR7+CD27+CD95- naive CD8+ T cells expressing CXCR3 (TNR3+). The rearrangement links TRBV4-3 to TRBJ2-2; TCRdb proposes TRBD1, but this gene call is untestable without DNA. The receptor's source is a human donor in good health. Some clones in this sample may be carry-over from other donors' samples. The CDR3 spells CASSPFILQGDTGELFF.